The T cell receptor (beta chain) described here comes from a study of blood T cell repertoires in COVID-19. In the original processing: Reference gene primer amplification gave nucleated cell count estimates. Assay used: immunoSEQ multiplex PCR; TCRdb lists only in-frame clones, some missing. V and J calls and clone size are those listed in that table; D and trimming were worked out from the DNA. This table holds 250,000 to 350,000 clones, roughly 89% found once. The study drew participants aged about 18 to 89 years from approximately 23 US areas. Trimming stripped 0 bases from V and 6 bases from J, with 12 bases between. Per germline, CDR1 SGHRS and CDR2 YFSETQ. This CDR3 has 15 amino acids.

This chain connects TRBV5-1 to TRBJ2-2; D may be TRBD1 (5 bases). The sample comprised PBMCs or T cells enriched from blood (not recorded which). This receptor was taken from a woman aged 18-29 years with acute COVID-19. For the CDR3, the DNA is TGCGCCAGCAGCTTGGGTCCAGGGTCACCCGGGGAGCTGTTTTTT. This gives the protein CASSLGPGSPGELFF.